The next 22 T cell receptor beta chains were all read from a single sample in a study of identifying expanded T cells in peripheral blood. Clones were sequenced by immunoSEQ multiplex PCR, and TCRdb holds only the in-frame ones, with some missing. The table lists 51,000 or so clones, approximately 86% of them singletons. Sequenced: blood. These TCRs come from a person aged 18 to 75 in good health.

The chain is built from TRBV7-6 and TRBJ1-4, with D unclear. Germline lookup yields CDR1 SGHVS and CDR2 FNYEAQ. This CDR3 has 17 amino acids. V was pared by 5 bases and J by 2 bases, with 18 bases between. The CDR3 coding sequence is TGTGCCAGCAGCCACGACGCGGGTCGAAGGACTAATGAAAAACTGTTTTTT. This sequence encodes CASSHDAGRRTNEKLFF.

This chain connects TRBV9 to TRBJ1-3; the D gene is possibly TRBD1 (5 bases). Trimming took 1 base from V and 0 from J, leaving 8 bases between them. This CDR3 is 15 amino acids long. CDR1 is SGDLS and CDR2 is YYNGEE in the germline V gene. The CDR3 protein is CASSVSQGSGNTIYF. The CDR3 DNA sequence: TGTGCCAGCAGCGTAAGTCAGGGCTCTGGAAACACCATATATTTT.

The CDR3, as DNA: TGTGCCAGCAGCTTGCCGGACGGGGGGGGTCCCCAAGCTTTCTTT. Its translation is CASSLPDGGGPQAFF. The chain couples TRBV5-5 to TRBJ1-1; TRBD1 might be the D (5 bases). CDR3 size: 15 residues. Germline CDR1 is SGHKS and CDR2 is YYEKEE (reference sequence). The V end lost 1 base, the J end lost 9 bases, and 19 bases lay between the germline ends.

The count of this clone is one. The rearrangement links TRBV23-1 to TRBJ2-7, with 9 bases fitting TRBD1. TRBV23-1 is noted as an ORF with a role that remains uncertain. The CDR3 is 15 residues long. Trimming took 7 bases from V and 0 from J; bases not matched to a gene: 7. DNA of the CDR3: TGCGCCAGCACCACAGGGGGCCCCAGCTCCTACGAGCAGTACGTC. Translated: CASTTGGPSSYEQYV.

The rearrangement joins TRBV6-6 to TRBJ1-6; D not certain. The ends were cut back, 6 bases at V and 0 bases at J, with 12 bases in the middle. This CDR3 comprises 16 residues. In germline, CDR1 is MNHNY, CDR2 SVGAGI (reference sequence). The CDR3: CASSRDRSSYNSPLHF. Written as DNA, the CDR3 is TGTGCCAGCAGCCGCGACCGGAGCTCCTATAATTCACCCCTCCACTTT.

The chain carries TRBV5-5 and TRBJ1-1, with TRBD1 matching over 9 bases. This CDR3 has 13 amino acids. The germline CDR1 and CDR2 sequences are SGHKS and YYEKEE (reference sequence). The trim removed 7 bases at V and 4 bases at J, leaving 5 bases unmatched. Here the CDR3 reads CASWGQGSTEAFF. CDR3 bases: TGTGCCAGCTGGGGACAGGGAAGCACTGAAGCTTTCTTT. The full variable domain, rest sourced from reference TRBV5-5 and TRBJ1-1, is DAGVTQSPTHLIKTRGQQVTLRCSPISGHKSVSWYQQVLGQGPQFIFQYYEKEERGRGNFPDRFSARQFPNYSSELNVNALLLGDSALYLCASWGQGSTEAFFGQGTRLTVV.

The chain combines TRBV5-1 with TRBJ2-3; D possibly matches TRBD1 or TRBD2 (6 bases each). The ends were cut back, 1 base at V and 5 bases at J, with 14 bases in the middle. The CDR3 is made up of 15 amino acids. The germline gives CDR1 SGHRS, CDR2 YFSETQ. CDR3 DNA: TGCGCCAGCAGCTTGACGGGGGCGCCCGAAGATACGCAGTATTTT. Its protein is CASSLTGAPEDTQYF.

V is TRBV19 and J is TRBJ1-1; possible D gene TRBD1, 5 bases. V was trimmed by 6 bases and J by 5 bases, leaving 19 bases between them. The CDR3 is 15 residues long. Germline-derived CDR1 and CDR2 are LNHDA and SQIVND (reference sequence). The CDR3, as DNA: TGTGCCAGTAGGAATCTGCAGGGTAGGCGGACTGAAGCTTTCTTT. Its protein product is CASRNLQGRRTEAFF.

The V call is TRBV7-6, the J call TRBJ2-1, with D hard to call. The V gene lost 5 bases and the J gene lost 10 bases, with 15 bases spanning the gap. The length of the CDR3 is 13 residues. The V gene's germline CDR1 is SGHVS and CDR2 FNYEAQ. The CDR3 DNA reads as TGTGCCAGCAGCCCCGGGCGAGCTAGGGAGCAGTTCTTC. Translating it yields CASSPGRAREQFF.

The V gene is TRBV14, the J gene TRBJ1-1; D uncertain. V was clipped by 1 base and J by 0 bases, with 6 bases between them. The CDR3 is 14 amino acids. Per the germline V gene, CDR1 is SGHDN and CDR2 is FVKESK. Here the CDR3 reads CASSQAGMNTEAFF. Here the CDR3 DNA reads TGTGCCAGCAGCCAAGCAGGTATGAACACTGAAGCTTTCTTT.

The rearrangement joins TRBV9 to TRBJ1-1, with D maybe TRBD1 (6 bases). Germline lookup yields CDR1 SGDLS and CDR2 YYNGEE. The CDR3 runs to 17 residues. V gave up 0 bases and J gave up 1 base, with 16 bases separating them. The CDR3 region has the DNA TGTGCCAGCAGCGTAGCGGACAGTACCACCCAGAACACTGAAGCTTTCTTT. Encoded protein: CASSVADSTTQNTEAFF.

This clone was counted between two and nine times. J is TRBJ1-3 and V is TRBV2; D uncertain. The germline V gene has CDR1 SNHLY and CDR2 FYNNEI. This CDR3 has 17 residues. The germline V and J ends were trimmed by 5 bases and 4 bases, with 21 bases remaining between them. The CDR3 DNA sequence: TGTGCCAGCAGTAAGTTAGGGCTGGAAGGAGGAGGAAACACCATATATTTT. Residues: CASSKLGLEGGGNTIYF.

The chain is built from TRBV7-2 and TRBJ2-7; either TRBD1 or TRBD2 may supply D (5 bases each). Germline loops: CDR1 SGHTA, CDR2 FQGNSA. The CDR3 loop spans 15 amino acids. With 1 base removed from V and 1 base from J, the gap between germline ends came to 11 bases. CDR3 sequence: CASSLGGTGSYEQYF. The CDR3 nucleotides read TGTGCCAGCAGCTTAGGAGGGACGGGGTCCTACGAGCAGTACTTC. Complete variable domain (other parts from reference TRBV7-2 and TRBJ2-7): GAGVSQSPSNKVTEKGKDVELRCDPISGHTALYWYRQSLGQGLEFLIYFQGNSAPDKSGLPSDRFSAERTGGSVSTLTIQRTQQEDSAVYLCASSLGGTGSYEQYFGPGTRLTVT.

This clone was counted once. The rearrangement joins TRBV10-2 to TRBJ1-2, with D possibly being TRBD1 (5 bases). V was cut by 4 bases and J by 0 bases, with 9 bases left in between. This CDR3 contains 14 residues. Germline V gene data show CDR1 as WSHSY and CDR2 as SAAADI. The CDR3 here is CASSGQLANYGYTF. The CDR3 nucleotides read TGCGCCAGCAGTGGACAGTTAGCTAACTATGGCTACACCTTC.

The rearrangement uses TRBV4-3 and TRBJ2-1, with 11 bases identical to TRBD1. Trimming at V came to 3 bases and at J to 8 bases, leaving 15 bases not matched to a gene. The germline V gene has CDR1 LGHNA and CDR2 YSLEER. This CDR3 contains 18 residues. DNA of the CDR3: TGCGCCAGCAGCCAGTACCAGCCAGGCCGGACAGGGGGCCATGAGCAGTTCTTC. This codes for CASSQYQPGRTGGHEQFF.

This clone was recorded only once. This rearrangement joins TRBV7-2 to TRBJ2-7, with 7 bases fitting TRBD1. There are 13 residues in the CDR3. Germline loops: CDR1 SGHTA, CDR2 FQGNSA. V lost 5 bases and J lost 7; bases outside the gene matches: 8. The CDR3 coding sequence is TGTGCCAGCAGCCTCGACAGGGCTCAAGAGCAGTACTTC. It is translated as CASSLDRAQEQYF.

The chain employs TRBV11-3 and TRBJ2-1, with 8 bases that match TRBD2. The CDR3 runs 14 residues. Trimming removed 1 base from V and 7 bases from J; junction bases left unmatched: 3. Germline V gives CDR1 SGHNT, CDR2 YENEEA. CDR3 coding DNA: TGTGCCAGCAGCTTAGCGGGAGGGAGTAATGAGCAGTTCTTC. Protein product: CASSLAGGSNEQFF.

This clone came up a few times. The V call is TRBV2, the J call TRBJ1-2; 9 bases match TRBD1. CDR1 SNHLY and CDR2 FYNNEI come from the germline V gene. V shed 4 bases and J 8 bases; nucleotides not matched to a gene: 11. The CDR3 length is 15 residues. CDR3: CASSAVQGAGGGYTF. DNA of the CDR3: TGTGCCAGCAGTGCAGTACAGGGGGCCGGCGGGGGCTACACCTTC.

The gene calls are TRBV7-9 and TRBJ2-3; TRBD2 matches at 11 bases. The CDR3 consists of 18 residues. The junction had 11 bases not matched to a gene; V was cut back by 5 bases and J by 1 base. The germline CDR1 and CDR2 sequences are SEHNR and FQNEAQ (reference sequence). CDR3 coding DNA: TGTGCCAGCAGCCCGGGGGCTAGCGGGAGGAGGGGCACAGATACGCAGTATTTT. This translates into CASSPGASGRRGTDTQYF.

The V gene is TRBV15, the J gene TRBJ2-7; 9 positions match TRBD1. Looked up from germline, CDR1 is LNHNV and CDR2 is YYDKDF (reference sequence). The CDR3 sequence is 14 residues long. With 4 bases clipped from V and 8 bases from J, the junction kept 9 bases outside the gene matches. CDR3: CATSTPWDRDKQYF. The CDR3 coding sequence is TGTGCCACCAGCACCCCCTGGGACAGGGATAAGCAGTACTTC.

The V call is TRBV29-1, the J call TRBJ1-1; D is uncertain. Germline V gene sequence: CDR1 SQVTM, CDR2 ANQGSEA. CDR3 size: 14 residues. Trimming took 5 bases from V and 2 from J, leaving 15 bases between them. CDR3 sequence: CSVLSRRENTEAFF. CDR3 bases: TGCAGCGTTCTCAGCAGGCGGGAAAACACTGAAGCTTTCTTT.

The chain joins TRBV2 to TRBJ1-1, with D maybe TRBD1 (5 bases). The CDR3 spans 17 residues. The V end lost 6 bases, the J end lost 5 bases, and 25 bases lay between the germline ends. Germline-derived CDR1 and CDR2 are SNHLY and FYNNEI. CDR3 sequence reads: CASRPLRARLGGTEAFF. The CDR3 DNA reads TGTGCCAGCAGGCCCCTGCGGGCACGGCTTGGGGGGACTGAAGCTTTCTTT.